A single sample gave rise to the 4 T cell receptor beta chains below, sequenced in a study of CD8 T cells in Susac syndrome. RNA in amounts of about 0.5 to 1 ug was reverse transcribed with random hexamers. Each CDR3 protein is one row after TCRdb ran MiXCR on the immunoSEQ multiplex PCR reads. The data show roughly 190,000 distinct CDR3 sequences, with about 94% seen just once and around 0.096% held by the top ten. The material sequenced was CD4+ T cells from PBMCs. The receptors here all came from a human donor in good health.

This clonotype appeared once. The chain carries TRBV15 and TRBJ2-7; D unresolved. This CDR3 region has 12 residues. Trimming removed 3 bases at V and 5 bases at J, with 8 bases between. Germline lookup yields CDR1 LNHNV and CDR2 YYDKDF (reference sequence). Written as DNA, the CDR3 is TGTGCCACCAGCAGCCTATTTGACGAGCAGTACTTC. This gives the protein CATSSLFDEQYF.

CDR3 sequence reads: CASSQEKLQETQYF. In DNA form, the CDR3 reads TGTGCCAGCAGCCAAGAAAAGTTGCAAGAGACCCAGTACTTC. The rearrangement joins TRBV3-1 to TRBJ2-5; D uncertain. Germline CDR1 LGHDT, CDR2 YNNKEL (reference sequence). The CDR3 is 14 amino acids. The V gene lost 0 bases and the J gene lost 2 bases, with 7 bases spanning the gap.

The rearrangement joins TRBV20-1 to TRBJ2-7; D call uncertain. Germline V CDR1 and CDR2: DFQATT, SNEGSKA (reference sequence). The V gene lost 3 bases and the J gene lost 1 base, with 16 bases spanning the gap. The CDR3 is made up of 15 amino acids. CDR3 bases: TGCAGTGCTAGTGACCGGGCGCTAGGGTCCTACGAGCAGTACTTC. This gives the protein CSASDRALGSYEQYF.

This chain connects TRBV6-2 or TRBV6-3 to TRBJ2-7; D perhaps matches TRBD1 (5 bases). V shed 5 bases and J shed 3 bases, with 11 bases lying between them. The CDR3 has 13 amino acids. CDR1 is MNHEY, CDR2 SVGEGT, per germline. The CDR3 coding sequence is TGTGCCAGCAGTCCACAGGACCTCTACGAGCAGTACGTC. As protein: CASSPQDLYEQYV.